These T cell receptor beta chains were read from a single sample in a study of cytomegalovirus exposure and HLA in healthy donors. Profiling relied on immunoSEQ multiplex PCR, and the TCRdb table lists in-frame clones only, not all of them. Of about 190,000 clones in the sample, roughly 83% are singletons; the top ten hold more than 1.1%. The sequenced sample was PBMCs. Receptor source: a woman younger than 35 in good health and CMV-seronegative. Each CDR3 is given with its conserved first and last residue. Fields, in order: D gene, V gene, J gene, clone size, CDR3 protein, CDR3 DNA. The D gene is left open where the match is weak. Expanded clones are given a class, and other clones once, few, many or no size at all.

D gene: TRBD1
V gene: TRBV7-9
J gene: TRBJ2-7
clone size: few
CDR3 protein: CASTGVEQYF
CDR3 DNA: TGTGCCAGTACAGGGGTCGAGCAGTACTTC

D gene: TRBD1
V gene: TRBV27
J gene: TRBJ1-1
clone size: NA
CDR3 protein: CASSLDLTGGTEAFF
CDR3 DNA: TGTGCCAGCAGTCTAGATCTGACAGGGGGGACTGAAGCTTTCTTT

D gene: TRBD2
V gene: TRBV14
J gene: TRBJ2-2
clone size: NA
CDR3 protein: CASSPYAGGRSGELFF
CDR3 DNA: TGTGCCAGCAGCCCGTACGCGGGGGGGCGCTCCGGGGAGCTGTTTTTT

D gene: TRBD1
V gene: TRBV29-1
J gene: TRBJ2-7
clone size: few
CDR3 protein: CSVQGEGQGFDEQYF
CDR3 DNA: TGCAGCGTTCAAGGGGAGGGACAGGGTTTTGACGAGCAGTACTTC

D gene: NA
V gene: TRBV19
J gene: TRBJ2-2
clone size: NA
CDR3 protein: CATSDSYGELFF
CDR3 DNA: TGTGCCACATCGGACAGTTACGGGGAGCTGTTTTTT

D gene: NA
V gene: TRBV5-1
J gene: TRBJ2-2
clone size: NA
CDR3 protein: CASSLDRDTGELFF
CDR3 DNA: TGCGCCAGCAGCTTGGATCGGGACACCGGGGAGCTGTTTTTT

D gene: NA
V gene: TRBV5-1
J gene: TRBJ1-1
clone size: NA
CDR3 protein: CASSFGGLGTEAFF
CDR3 DNA: TGCGCCAGCAGCTTCGGGGGTTTAGGCACTGAAGCTTTCTTT

D gene: TRBD2
V gene: TRBV10-3
J gene: TRBJ2-1
clone size: NA
CDR3 protein: CAISEPGGASYNEQFF
CDR3 DNA: TGTGCCATCAGTGAACCCGGGGGGGCCTCCTACAATGAGCAGTTCTTC

D gene: TRBD1
V gene: TRBV18
J gene: TRBJ1-1
clone size: NA
CDR3 protein: CASSPPPGGQTGNTEAFF
CDR3 DNA: TGTGCCAGCTCACCACCACCTGGGGGACAGACGGGGAACACTGAAGCTTTCTTT

D gene: NA
V gene: TRBV28
J gene: TRBJ1-1
clone size: NA
CDR3 protein: CASSYRRNTEAFF
CDR3 DNA: TGTGCCAGCAGTTACCGTAGGAACACTGAAGCTTTCTTT

D gene: NA
V gene: TRBV28
J gene: TRBJ1-4
clone size: NA
CDR3 protein: CASSFLGQGDVF
CDR3 DNA: TGTGCCAGCAGTTTCCTCGGACAAGGCGACGTTTTT

D gene: TRBD2
V gene: TRBV6-6
J gene: TRBJ2-7
clone size: NA
CDR3 protein: CASSYSGGSSYEQYF
CDR3 DNA: TGTGCCAGCAGTTACTCGGGCGGGAGTTCCTACGAGCAGTACTTC

D gene: NA
V gene: TRBV10-1
J gene: TRBJ1-2
clone size: NA
CDR3 protein: CASSESTDYGYTF
CDR3 DNA: TGCGCCAGCAGTGAGTCGACAGACTATGGCTACACCTTC

D gene: TRBD2
V gene: TRBV5-6
J gene: TRBJ2-3
clone size: NA
CDR3 protein: CASSVRAGAVTDTQYF
CDR3 DNA: TGTGCCAGCAGCGTAAGAGCGGGAGCCGTCACAGATACGCAGTATTTT

D gene: NA
V gene: TRBV5-1
J gene: TRBJ1-2
clone size: NA
CDR3 protein: CASSLGGDRSGYTF
CDR3 DNA: TGCGCCAGCAGCTTGGGGGGCGACCGGAGTGGCTACACCTTC

D gene: TRBD1
V gene: TRBV19
J gene: TRBJ2-7
clone size: NA
CDR3 protein: CASSMSQGAYEQYF
CDR3 DNA: TGTGCCAGTAGTATGTCTCAGGGGGCCTACGAGCAGTACTTC

D gene: NA
V gene: TRBV30
J gene: TRBJ2-2
clone size: NA
CDR3 protein: CAWRKQGGTGELFF
CDR3 DNA: TGTGCCTGGAGGAAACAGGGTGGCACCGGGGAGCTGTTTTTT

D gene: TRBD1
V gene: TRBV6-4
J gene: TRBJ1-2
clone size: NA
CDR3 protein: CASRMGTEANYGYTF
CDR3 DNA: TGTGCCAGCAGGATGGGGACAGAAGCTAACTATGGCTACACCTTC

D gene: NA
V gene: TRBV25-1
J gene: TRBJ1-4
clone size: NA
CDR3 protein: CASSEGGRTNEKLFF
CDR3 DNA: TGTGCCAGCAGTGAAGGGGGGAGGACTAATGAAAAACTGTTTTTT

D gene: NA
V gene: TRBV10-2
J gene: TRBJ2-5
clone size: NA
CDR3 protein: CASSESETQYF
CDR3 DNA: TGCGCCAGCAGTGAGAGCGAGACCCAGTACTTC

D gene: NA
V gene: TRBV29-1
J gene: TRBJ1-1
clone size: once
CDR3 protein: CSVAQANTEAFF
CDR3 DNA: TGCAGCGTTGCACAGGCGAACACTGAAGCTTTCTTT

D gene: NA
V gene: TRBV19
J gene: TRBJ1-3
clone size: NA
CDR3 protein: CASTRGIGGNTIYF
CDR3 DNA: TGTGCCAGTACCAGGGGTATCGGTGGAAACACCATATATTTT

D gene: TRBD1
V gene: TRBV30
J gene: TRBJ1-2
clone size: NA
CDR3 protein: CAWHRDRPYGYTF
CDR3 DNA: TGTGCCTGGCACCGGGACAGGCCCTATGGCTACACCTTC

D gene: TRBD2
V gene: TRBV2
J gene: TRBJ2-1
clone size: once
CDR3 protein: CASSEAGGGSYNEQFF
CDR3 DNA: TGTGCCAGCAGTGAAGCGGGGGGGGGCTCCTACAATGAGCAGTTCTTC

D gene: TRBD2
V gene: TRBV6-6
J gene: TRBJ2-7
clone size: NA
CDR3 protein: CASSEIAGGPYEQYF
CDR3 DNA: TGTGCCAGCAGTGAGATAGCGGGAGGGCCCTACGAGCAGTACTTC

D gene: NA
V gene: TRBV6-1
J gene: TRBJ1-5
clone size: NA
CDR3 protein: CASRSGTNQPQHF
CDR3 DNA: TGTGCCAGCCGATCAGGGACTAATCAGCCCCAGCATTTT

D gene: NA
V gene: TRBV19
J gene: TRBJ1-2
clone size: NA
CDR3 protein: CASSIDRGSTYYGYTF
CDR3 DNA: TGTGCCAGTAGTATAGATCGGGGAAGCACTTATTATGGCTACACCTTC

D gene: NA
V gene: TRBV14
J gene: TRBJ2-3
clone size: NA
CDR3 protein: CASSQVGGTDTQYF
CDR3 DNA: TGTGCCAGCAGCCAAGTTGGAGGCACAGATACGCAGTATTTT

D gene: NA
V gene: TRBV19
J gene: TRBJ1-5
clone size: few
CDR3 protein: CASKLGSAGNQPQHF
CDR3 DNA: TGTGCCAGTAAACTAGGTTCGGCCGGAAATCAGCCCCAGCATTTT

D gene: NA
V gene: TRBV18
J gene: TRBJ1-3
clone size: once
CDR3 protein: CASSPLDTDSGNTIYF
CDR3 DNA: TGTGCCAGCTCACCACTTGACACTGACTCTGGAAACACCATATATTTT

D gene: NA
V gene: TRBV5-1
J gene: TRBJ2-7
clone size: NA
CDR3 protein: CASKGEYEQYF
CDR3 DNA: TGCGCCAGCAAGGGGGAGTACGAGCAGTACTTC

D gene: NA
V gene: TRBV10-3
J gene: TRBJ2-7
clone size: NA
CDR3 protein: CAISNANEQYF
CDR3 DNA: TGTGCCATCAGTAATGCTAACGAGCAGTACTTC

D gene: TRBD1
V gene: TRBV18
J gene: TRBJ1-3
clone size: once
CDR3 protein: CASSPTTGEGTIYF
CDR3 DNA: TGTGCCAGCTCGCCGACGACAGGGGAAGGGACCATATATTTT

D gene: NA
V gene: TRBV12-5
J gene: TRBJ2-1
clone size: NA
CDR3 protein: CASGLEPGGVAVYNEQFF
CDR3 DNA: TGTGCTAGTGGTTTGGAACCTGGGGGAGTAGCGGTTTACAATGAGCAGTTCTTC

D gene: NA
V gene: TRBV4-1
J gene: TRBJ1-6
clone size: NA
CDR3 protein: CASSQDWKGVSPLHF
CDR3 DNA: TGCGCCAGCAGCCAAGATTGGAAAGGGGTCTCACCCCTCCACTTT

D gene: TRBD1
V gene: TRBV15
J gene: TRBJ1-1
clone size: NA
CDR3 protein: CATSRSTGGTEAFF
CDR3 DNA: TGTGCCACCAGCAGAAGTACAGGGGGCACTGAAGCTTTCTTT

D gene: TRBD2
V gene: TRBV5-1
J gene: TRBJ2-1
clone size: NA
CDR3 protein: CASSWTGTSGNNEQFF
CDR3 DNA: TGCGCCAGCAGCTGGACCGGGACTAGCGGGAATAATGAGCAGTTCTTC

D gene: TRBD1
V gene: TRBV13
J gene: TRBJ2-7
clone size: NA
CDR3 protein: CASSLGGLGQTFSYEQYF
CDR3 DNA: TGTGCCAGCAGCTTAGGAGGATTGGGACAGACCTTTTCCTACGAGCAGTACTTC

D gene: TRBD1
V gene: TRBV6-5
J gene: TRBJ2-3
clone size: NA
CDR3 protein: CASSTGTKTDTQYF
CDR3 DNA: TGTGCCAGCTCGACAGGGACGAAGACAGATACGCAGTATTTT

D gene: TRBD1
V gene: TRBV6-5
J gene: TRBJ1-1
clone size: NA
CDR3 protein: CASRLDRARDTEAFF
CDR3 DNA: TGTGCCAGCAGGCTCGACAGGGCGAGAGACACTGAAGCTTTCTTT

D gene: TRBD1
V gene: TRBV4-1
J gene: TRBJ1-2
clone size: NA
CDR3 protein: CASSPREGAIWGYTF
CDR3 DNA: TGCGCCAGCAGCCCCCGGGAGGGGGCGATTTGGGGCTACACCTTC

D gene: TRBD1
V gene: TRBV2
J gene: TRBJ1-2
clone size: NA
CDR3 protein: CASTRPGQLYGYTF
CDR3 DNA: TGTGCCAGCACCCGACCGGGACAGCTATATGGCTACACCTTC

D gene: NA
V gene: TRBV2
J gene: TRBJ1-2
clone size: NA
CDR3 protein: CASRPDSSNYGYTF
CDR3 DNA: TGTGCCAGCAGACCGGACAGCTCTAACTATGGCTACACCTTC

D gene: NA
V gene: TRBV30
J gene: TRBJ2-6
clone size: once
CDR3 protein: CAWSSAQGLSGANVLTF
CDR3 DNA: TGTGCCTGGAGTTCTGCGCAGGGCCTCTCTGGGGCCAACGTCCTGACTTTC

D gene: NA
V gene: TRBV21-1
J gene: TRBJ2-3
clone size: NA
CDR3 protein: CASRISGAGGTETSHTRLTDTQYF
CDR3 DNA: TGTGCCAGCAGGATCAGTGGGGCGGGAGGGACGGAAACTAGCCATACGAGACTCACAGATACGCAGTATTTT

D gene: NA
V gene: TRBV4-1
J gene: TRBJ1-4
clone size: NA
CDR3 protein: CASSQGPGLTNEKLFF
CDR3 DNA: TGCGCCAGCAGCCAAGGCCCAGGGTTAACTAATGAAAAACTGTTTTTT

D gene: NA
V gene: TRBV2
J gene: TRBJ1-6
clone size: NA
CDR3 protein: CASGASDSNSPLHF
CDR3 DNA: TGTGCCAGCGGAGCCTCGGACAGCAATTCACCCCTCCACTTT

D gene: NA
V gene: TRBV5-1
J gene: TRBJ1-6
clone size: few
CDR3 protein: CASSFGEGGISPLHF
CDR3 DNA: TGCGCCAGCAGCTTTGGGGAGGGAGGGATTTCACCCCTCCACTTT

D gene: TRBD1
V gene: TRBV30
J gene: TRBJ2-5
clone size: NA
CDR3 protein: CAWSAGTGRQETQYF
CDR3 DNA: TGTGCCTGGAGTGCCGGGACAGGGCGACAAGAGACCCAGTACTTC

D gene: NA
V gene: TRBV2
J gene: TRBJ1-3
clone size: NA
CDR3 protein: CASSEALQVGNTIYF
CDR3 DNA: TGTGCCAGCAGTGAAGCGCTTCAGGTTGGAAACACCATATATTTT

D gene: NA
V gene: TRBV15
J gene: TRBJ2-7
clone size: NA
CDR3 protein: CATQGGGRPTLSEQYF
CDR3 DNA: TGTGCCACCCAAGGGGGGGGCAGACCCACCTTGTCCGAGCAGTACTTC

D gene: NA
V gene: TRBV4-1
J gene: TRBJ1-3
clone size: NA
CDR3 protein: CASSQGALLFSGNTIYF
CDR3 DNA: TGCGCCAGCAGCCAGGGCGCCTTGTTATTCTCTGGAAACACCATATATTTT

D gene: TRBD2
V gene: TRBV5-1
J gene: TRBJ2-1
clone size: NA
CDR3 protein: CASSQLGLAGGSSYNEQFF
CDR3 DNA: TGCGCCAGCAGCCAACTCGGACTAGCGGGGGGGAGCTCCTACAATGAGCAGTTCTTC

D gene: NA
V gene: TRBV25-1
J gene: TRBJ2-5
clone size: NA
CDR3 protein: CASSELKRLQETQYF
CDR3 DNA: TGTGCCAGCAGTGAATTGAAGCGGCTCCAAGAGACCCAGTACTTC

D gene: NA
V gene: TRBV5-1
J gene: TRBJ2-5
clone size: NA
CDR3 protein: CASRRTPESETQYF
CDR3 DNA: TGCGCCAGCAGGCGGACACCGGAGTCGGAGACCCAGTACTTC

D gene: NA
V gene: TRBV29-1
J gene: TRBJ1-3
clone size: NA
CDR3 protein: CSVAGRTGNTIYF
CDR3 DNA: TGCAGCGTTGCAGGTAGAACGGGAAACACCATATATTTT

D gene: TRBD1
V gene: TRBV25-1
J gene: TRBJ2-7
clone size: NA
CDR3 protein: CASSELPGQGSSYEQYF
CDR3 DNA: TGTGCCAGCAGTGAGCTACCCGGACAGGGTAGCTCCTACGAGCAGTACTTC

D gene: TRBD1
V gene: TRBV2
J gene: TRBJ1-4
clone size: NA
CDR3 protein: CASRVDRGANEKLFF
CDR3 DNA: TGTGCCAGCAGAGTAGACAGGGGGGCTAATGAAAAACTGTTTTTT

D gene: NA
V gene: TRBV19
J gene: TRBJ1-5
clone size: NA
CDR3 protein: CASSIRRGAQPQHF
CDR3 DNA: TGTGCCAGTAGTATCCGACGGGGGGCCCAGCCCCAGCATTTT